Sequencing of this T cell receptor (beta chain) was carried out in a study of T cell responses to AZD1222 COVID-19 vaccine. With regard to this clone: What it recognizes is unknown.

Germline V lookup: CDR1 SGHTS, CDR2 YDEGEE. Deletions cut 1 base from V and 4 bases from J, with 14 bases between. The CDR3 is made up of 15 amino acids. Study conclusions and caveats: White British donors predominated, females outnumbered males, and clonal diversity was possibly underestimated. Variant regions that are unmutated are reportedly the target of nearly half of spike-specific TCRs.

Assay used: immunoSEQ multiplex PCR; TCRdb lists only in-frame clones, some missing. The table records fewer than 90,000 clones, about 88% of them present only once. Sequenced here: peripheral blood, sampled on day 0 of AZD1222 vaccination. The rearrangement uses TRBV5-8 and TRBJ1-2, with a tentative D call TRBD1 (6 bases). This clonotype originated in an adult in good health. CDR3 residues: CASSLITGWGYGYTF. CDR3 DNA sequence: TGTGCCAGCAGCTTGATCACAGGGTGGGGCTATGGCTACACCTTC.